These T cell receptor beta chains were read from a single sample in a study of OX40 agonist ivuxolimab in advanced cancers. Repertoires were generated with immunoSEQ multiplex PCR, while TCRdb's copy carries only in-frame clones and drops some. The sample contains approximately 56,000 clones, around 87% of which appear only once. Sequencing used CD4+ or CD8+ T cells sorted from blood, obtained in a trial of the OX40 agonist ivuxolimab. The receptor set was obtained from an adult with an advanced solid tumor such as melanoma, head and neck, liver or kidney cancer. The CDR3 runs from the conserved cysteine through the conserved F or W. The D gene is left open where the match is weak.

CDR3aa: CASSLITGPYEQYF
v_gene: TRBV28
d_gene: -

CDR3aa: CASSSGPDNSPLHF
v_gene: TRBV28
d_gene: -

CDR3aa: CASSFGPLGLEQYF
v_gene: TRBV6-6
d_gene: -

CDR3aa: CASSLNRVNGYTF
v_gene: TRBV7-2
d_gene: -

CDR3aa: CASSERGEGYIRLAFF
v_gene: TRBV2
d_gene: -

CDR3aa: CASSPEIGGNQPQHF
v_gene: TRBV18
d_gene: -

CDR3aa: CASRNPSSYNEQFF
v_gene: TRBV6-5
d_gene: -

CDR3aa: CASSFPNRGLNEQFF
v_gene: TRBV7-9
d_gene: -

CDR3aa: CASSLLGGAHFRNEQFF
v_gene: TRBV7-2
d_gene: -

CDR3aa: CASSPGVSTDTQYF
v_gene: TRBV18
d_gene: -

CDR3aa: CASSFGTGRYGYTF
v_gene: TRBV5-5
d_gene: TRBD1

CDR3aa: CASSLSYPGQADYEQYF
v_gene: TRBV27
d_gene: TRBD1

CDR3aa: CASSIGGQRRTEAFF
v_gene: TRBV19
d_gene: -

CDR3aa: CASSLGVPPGGGSYEQYF
v_gene: TRBV7-9
d_gene: TRBD2

CDR3aa: CASSLGRGNTEAFF
v_gene: TRBV11-3
d_gene: -

CDR3aa: CASSRRGLAGGVYNEQFF
v_gene: TRBV11-2
d_gene: TRBD2

CDR3aa: CASSPTGAETQYF
v_gene: TRBV4-2
d_gene: TRBD1

CDR3aa: CASSRQGTEAFF
v_gene: TRBV19
d_gene: TRBD1

CDR3aa: CASSLAGGMNSPLHF
v_gene: TRBV5-4
d_gene: TRBD1

CDR3aa: CSVDHGEYGYTF
v_gene: TRBV29-1
d_gene: -

CDR3aa: CASRKTGVGETQYF
v_gene: TRBV11-2
d_gene: TRBD1

CDR3aa: CASSRDRGTDTQYF
v_gene: TRBV6-5
d_gene: TRBD1

CDR3aa: CASSITAGGLNTEAFF
v_gene: TRBV19
d_gene: -

CDR3aa: CASSLLAGGLKDTQYF
v_gene: TRBV13
d_gene: TRBD2

CDR3aa: CASSAKAGYGYTF
v_gene: TRBV25-1
d_gene: -

CDR3aa: CASSSGTNYGYTF
v_gene: TRBV11-2
d_gene: -

CDR3aa: CASSSESSGNTIYF
v_gene: TRBV7-2
d_gene: -

CDR3aa: CASSLGVSGYEQYF
v_gene: TRBV7-2
d_gene: -

CDR3aa: CASSAPRDFSGDTQYF
v_gene: TRBV28
d_gene: -

CDR3aa: CAWSLGNYGYTF
v_gene: TRBV30
d_gene: -

CDR3aa: CSVEERGGNYEQYF
v_gene: TRBV29-1
d_gene: -

CDR3aa: CASSMGQTHSEAFF
v_gene: TRBV19
d_gene: TRBD1

CDR3aa: CASSHVGTDTGELFF
v_gene: TRBV4-3
d_gene: -

CDR3aa: CASSSWYEQFF
v_gene: TRBV6-1
d_gene: -

CDR3aa: CASSPDGDRYEQYF
v_gene: TRBV11-3
d_gene: TRBD1

CDR3aa: CASSLNRDLNTEAFF
v_gene: TRBV6-4
d_gene: -

CDR3aa: CASSPGTSNQPQHF
v_gene: TRBV5-1
d_gene: -

CDR3aa: CASSYRGVNTEAFF
v_gene: TRBV6-5
d_gene: -

CDR3aa: CASTGAHDEQYF
v_gene: TRBV28
d_gene: -

CDR3aa: CASTLEGLAGDNEQFF
v_gene: TRBV6-6
d_gene: TRBD2

CDR3aa: CASSATRVNEQYF
v_gene: TRBV19
d_gene: -

CDR3aa: CASSLGQGFYNEQFF
v_gene: TRBV7-2
d_gene: TRBD1